The 9 T cell receptor beta chains reported below all come from one sample, sequenced in a study of OX40 agonist ivuxolimab in advanced cancers. The method was immunoSEQ multiplex PCR; TCRdb's version includes in-frame clones alone and lacks a portion of them. The sample records over 85,000 clones, 70% to 90% being singletons. Material: CD4+ or CD8+ T cells sorted from blood, obtained in a trial of the OX40 agonist ivuxolimab. These receptors came from an adult with an advanced solid tumor such as melanoma, head and neck, liver or kidney cancer.

This clone has only one observation. The chain recombines TRBV7-3 with TRBJ2-2; D gene unclear. V was trimmed by 5 bases and J by 0 bases, leaving 4 bases between them. Per the germline V gene, CDR1 is SGHTA and CDR2 is FQGTGA. The CDR3 length is 13 residues. CDR3 nucleotide sequence: TGTGCCAGCAGCCTCACGAACACCGGGGAGCTGTTTTTT. Protein product: CASSLTNTGELFF.

This clone was picked up a small number of times. This rearrangement joins TRBV2 to TRBJ1-2; no firm D call. The CDR3 is 13 residues long. Per the germline V gene, CDR1 is SNHLY and CDR2 is FYNNEI. Trimming shortened V by 6 bases and J by 4 bases, and 12 bases separated the two germline ends. The CDR3 is CASRTAFGYGYTF. The CDR3 DNA sequence: TGTGCCAGCAGAACAGCATTCGGCTATGGCTACACCTTC.

This chain links TRBV7-9 with TRBJ1-1; D is ambiguous. This CDR3 is built from 12 residues. CDR1 is SEHNR and CDR2 is FQNEAQ in the germline V gene (reference sequence). Trimming removed 5 bases at V and 9 bases at J, with 13 bases between. CDR3 amino acids: CASSPGPDKAFF. For the CDR3, the DNA is TGTGCCAGCAGCCCCGGGCCAGATAAAGCTTTCTTT.

The chain carries TRBV7-8 and TRBJ1-2, with D unclear. Germline lookup yields CDR1 SGHVS and CDR2 FQNEAQ. The CDR3 extends over 16 amino acids. V lost 0 bases and J 2 bases, leaving 13 bases between the germline ends. Here the CDR3 reads CASSLARQPANYGYTF. In DNA form, the CDR3 reads TGTGCCAGCAGCTTAGCGCGTCAGCCCGCGAACTATGGCTACACCTTC. Together with reference TRBV7-8 and TRBJ1-2, the CDR3 gives the full variable domain: GAGVSQSPRYKVAKRGQDVALRCDPISGHVSLFWYQQALGQGPEFLTYFQNEAQLDKSGLPSDRFFAERPEGSVSTLKIQRTQQEDSAVYLCASSLARQPANYGYTFGSGTRLTVV.

Concerning this clone itself: In the same sample, other DNA sequences code for this CDR3. The rearrangement uses TRBV5-6 and TRBJ2-1, with a weak D call TRBD2 (6 bases). Deletions cut 0 bases from V and 8 bases from J, with 6 bases between. The CDR3 has 12 residues. Germline lookup yields CDR1 SGHDT and CDR2 YYEEEE. CDR3 DNA sequence: TGTGCCAGCAGCTTGGGGAGGGATGAGCAGTTCTTC. Translating it yields CASSLGRDEQFF.

The chain employs TRBV29-1 and TRBJ1-1; D is undetermined. There are 9 residues in the CDR3. The germline V gene has CDR1 SQVTM and CDR2 ANQGSEA. V gave up 1 base and J gave up 10 bases, with 4 bases separating them. Written as DNA, the CDR3 is TGCAGCGTTGAAGGAGGAGCTTTCTTT. Its protein is CSVEGGAFF.

The gene calls are TRBV5-4 and TRBJ2-6; perhaps TRBD2 as D (7 bases). CDR1 is SGHNT, CDR2 YYREEE, per germline (reference sequence). The V and J ends lost 4 bases and 2 bases respectively, with 19 bases between them. The CDR3 loop spans 18 amino acids. The CDR3 region is CASSPPTGRETGANVLTF. The DNA of the CDR3 is TGTGCCAGCAGCCCACCCACAGGGAGGGAGACTGGGGCCAACGTCCTGACTTTC.

The rearrangement uses TRBV21-1 and TRBJ1-3; the table names TRBD1, a call not compared with the DNA. TRBV21-1 is deemed a pseudogene. This CDR3 contains 16 residues. In DNA, the CDR3 is TGTGCCAGCAGGGGGAGGACAGGGCGCTCTGGAAACACCATATATTTT. Translating it yields CASRGRTGRSGNTIYF.

The rearrangement uses TRBV15 and TRBJ1-2, with D perhaps matching TRBD1 (6 bases). V lost 0 bases to trimming and J lost 6 bases, with 14 bases between them. The CDR3 spans 15 residues. Germline CDR1 is LNHNV and CDR2 is YYDKDF (reference sequence). CDR3 DNA sequence: TGTGCCACCAGCAGAGATTCGCGGGGGCGACATGGCTACACCTTC. Its protein product is CATSRDSRGRHGYTF.